The 20 T cell receptor beta chains below were found in one sample sequenced in a study of T cells in Graves' hyperthyroidism and ophthalmopathy. Researchers took RNA transcripts and amplified the TCR beta CDR3 regions from them. When the TCR CDR3 underwent first-round RT-PCR, the HTBI primer set was used. Using its own MiXCR run on the multiplex PCR reads, TCRdb lists one record per CDR3 protein. Counted here are about 330,000 distinct CDR3 sequences, approximately 15% occurring once; the ten biggest clones make up roughly 33%. The source material was blood. The receptors shown here come from a woman aged 40 to 50 with Graves' ophthalmopathy.

CDR3 sequence (DNA): TGTGCCAGCAGCTTCCTGATCAGGGACTATGGCTACACCTTC. It translates to CASSFLIRDYGYTF. The genes are TRBV5-5 and TRBJ1-2; TRBD1 is a possible D gene (5 bases). Germline V gives CDR1 SGHKS, CDR2 YYEKEE (reference sequence). Trimming stripped 2 bases from V and 3 bases from J, with 11 bases between. The CDR3 is 14 amino acids.

This chain connects TRBV14 to TRBJ2-2, with D perhaps given as TRBD1 or TRBD2 (5 bases each). Germline V gene lookup returns CDR1 SGHDN and CDR2 FVKESK. The CDR3 spans 18 residues. V was pared by 5 bases and J by 1 base, with 20 bases between. CDR3 residues: CASSLRGLDTRNTGELFF. CDR3 DNA: TGTGCCAGCAGCTTACGAGGGTTGGACACTAGGAACACCGGGGAGCTGTTTTTT.

This sequence joins TRBV24-1 and TRBJ1-2; unclear D gene. The CDR3 covers 15 residues. With 3 bases removed from V and 8 bases from J, the gap between germline ends came to 18 bases. CDR1 and CDR2 (germline): KGHDR, SFDVKD. Here the CDR3 DNA reads TGTGCCACCAGTGATAGCCAGTCGGCGTTCGAGGGCTACACCTTC. This sequence encodes CATSDSQSAFEGYTF.

This clonotype came up many times. This chain joins TRBV29-1 and TRBJ1-1; 7 bases match TRBD1. CDR3 length: 14 amino acids. Germline CDR1 and CDR2: SQVTM and ANQGSEA. V was clipped by 2 bases and J by 1 base; unmatched bases: 4. The CDR3 nucleotides read TGCAGCGTTGAAAGGACAGGCACGAACACTGAAGCTTTCTTT. Residues: CSVERTGTNTEAFF.

This clonotype was seen at least ten times. The gene calls are TRBV6-1 and TRBJ1-4; perhaps TRBD1 as D (5 bases). Germline-derived CDR1 and CDR2 are MNHNS and SASEGT. V was clipped by 6 bases and J by 7 bases, with 9 bases between them. The CDR3 extends over 12 amino acids. In nucleotides, the CDR3 is TGTGCCAGCAGGGGGGGGAGTGAAAAACTGTTTTTT. As protein: CASRGGSEKLFF.

This clonotype has more than one count but fewer than ten. CDR3 residues: CASSQGDGTYNEQFF. CDR3 nucleotides: TGCGCCAGCAGCCAAGGGGATGGGACCTACAATGAGCAGTTCTTC. This chain connects TRBV4-1 to TRBJ2-1, with D hard to call. The CDR3 length is 15 residues. CDR1 is MGHRA and CDR2 is YSYEKL in the germline V gene. Trimming took 1 base from V and 2 from J, leaving 9 bases between them.

The genes are TRBV6-2 or TRBV6-3 and TRBJ1-1; no clear D. The germline CDR1 and CDR2 sequences are MNHEY and SVGEGT. The length of the CDR3 is 14 residues. Deletions cut 5 bases from V and 2 bases from J, with 12 bases between. Here the CDR3 reads CASSVRWSNTEAFF. DNA of the CDR3: TGTGCCAGCAGTGTCAGATGGAGTAACACTGAAGCTTTCTTT.

Many counts were recorded for this clonotype. The chain carries TRBV20-1 and TRBJ1-1, with a weak D call TRBD1 (6 bases). Germline CDR1 and CDR2: DFQATT and SNEGSKA (reference sequence). Trimming cost V 7 bases and J 4 bases, with 16 bases left between them. This CDR3 is 13 amino acids long. Here the CDR3 DNA reads TGCAGTGTCCCCGGCAGGGGAGGCACTGAAGCTTTCTTT. Its protein is CSVPGRGGTEAFF.

The J gene is TRBJ2-7, the V gene TRBV20-1; 9 nucleotides agree with TRBD2. V dropped 0 bases and J dropped 4; count of bases not matched to a gene: 13. The CDR3 has 17 residues. Germline lookup yields CDR1 DFQATT and CDR2 SNEGSKA (reference sequence). The CDR3 bases are TGCAGTGCTAGAGATCTCCATCGGCGGGGGGGATGGTACGAGCAGTACTTC. This gives the protein CSARDLHRRGGWYEQYF.

As regards this clonotype: A much larger clone lies one base from this, so it may be a read error. The chain links TRBV7-9 to TRBJ2-1; 12 nucleotides align to TRBD2. The germline gives CDR1 SEHNR, CDR2 FQNEAQ (reference sequence). This CDR3 is built from 16 residues. Losses at the gene ends were 5 bases for V and 2 bases for J; bases not matched to a gene: 4. For the CDR3, the DNA is TGTGCCAGCAGCACAAGACTAGCGGGGGCCTACAATGAGCAGTTCTTC. Its translation: CASSTRLAGAYNEQFF.

Worth noting for this clonotype: One end of the junction is discordant with germline, which a read error may explain. The V call is TRBV6-2 or TRBV6-3, the J call TRBJ1-1; 8 bases line up with TRBD1. The CDR3 extends over 15 amino acids. Germline-derived CDR1 and CDR2 are MNHEY and SVGEGT. Here the CDR3 reads CVSSRPTPTGAEAFF. In DNA form, the CDR3 reads TGTGTCAGCAGCCGCCCGACACCGACAGGGGCTGAAGCTTTCTTT.

This clonotype was counted a few times. V is TRBV18 and J is TRBJ1-2; 11 nucleotides match TRBD1. CDR1 KGHSH and CDR2 LQKENI come from the germline V gene. V shed 3 bases, J shed 2 bases, and the junction held 5 bases outside the gene matches. The CDR3 sequence is 16 residues long. Here the CDR3 reads CASSPLGTGGNYGYTF. DNA for the CDR3: TGTGCCAGCTCACCGCTAGGGACAGGGGGAAACTATGGCTACACCTTC.

About this clonotype itself: A clone one base away is much larger, so this may be a read error. This rearrangement joins TRBV2 to TRBJ1-5, with D perhaps TRBD1 (6 bases). This CDR3 has 14 residues. The germline gives CDR1 SNHLY, CDR2 FYNNEI. Trimming removed 10 bases at V and 0 bases at J, with 13 bases between. The CDR3 DNA reads TGTGCCAACAGCGCGGACAGTAGCAATCAGCCCCAGCATTTT. Translating gives CANSADSSNQPQHF.

This clonotype was found a few times. The rearrangement joins TRBV4-1 to TRBJ2-1; D not certain. The CDR3 loop spans 14 amino acids. V lost 1 base to trimming and J lost 5 bases, with 9 bases between them. Germline CDR1 MGHRA, CDR2 YSYEKL. CDR3 nucleotide sequence: TGCGCCAGCAGCCAAGGACGGACCAACAATGAGCAGTTCTTC. Translated: CASSQGRTNNEQFF.

This clonotype occurred a few times. V usage is TRBV4-1 and J usage is TRBJ2-1; D may be TRBD2 (6 bases). CDR1 and CDR2 from the germline V gene are MGHRA and YSYEKL. Trimming took off 2 bases at V and 0 bases at J, with 14 bases between the two ends. This CDR3 region has 17 residues. This CDR3 reads CASSQSGSTSSYNEQFF. The CDR3 nucleotides are TGCGCCAGCAGCCAAAGCGGGTCGACTAGCTCCTACAATGAGCAGTTCTTC.

The rearrangement uses TRBV7-9 and TRBJ2-7; 8 nucleotides line up with TRBD1. Trimming at V came to 4 bases and at J to 2 bases, leaving 10 bases not matched to a gene. CDR1 and CDR2 (germline): SEHNR, FQNEAQ (reference sequence). The CDR3 runs 16 residues. The CDR3 region is CASSSQGQEDPYEQYF. The CDR3 nucleotides read TGTGCCAGCAGCTCACAGGGACAGGAGGATCCCTACGAGCAGTACTTC.

The chain employs TRBV7-2 and TRBJ2-1; D might be TRBD2 (5 bases). The end of the DNA fits TRBJ2-7 better, so the J call may be wrong. CDR1 is SGHTA and CDR2 is FQGNSA in the germline V gene. This CDR3 has 14 residues. CDR3: CASRLSGTLNEQYF. The DNA for the CDR3 is TGTGCCAGCAGATTGAGCGGAACTCTTAATGAGCAGTACTTC.

This clonotype was seen only a few times. CDR3 residues: CASSQGGDNIYSNQPQHF. The CDR3 DNA follows: TGCGCCAGCAGCCAAGGAGGGGACAACATCTATAGCAATCAGCCCCAGCATTTT. The V gene is TRBV4-1, the J gene TRBJ1-5, with a tentative D call TRBD1 (6 bases). This CDR3 contains 18 residues. Germline lookup yields CDR1 MGHRA and CDR2 YSYEKL. Trimming cost V 1 base and J 0 bases, with 16 bases left between them.

This clonotype has a handful of counts. This chain uses TRBV7-9 with TRBJ1-2, with D unclear. V was shortened by 5 bases and J by 6 bases, with 19 bases between the two germline ends. CDR1 and CDR2 (germline): SEHNR, FQNEAQ (reference sequence). The CDR3 loop spans 15 amino acids. Here the CDR3 reads CASSGAGRETNGYTF. The CDR3 coding sequence is TGTGCCAGCAGCGGAGCAGGCCGGGAGACTAATGGCTACACCTTC.

This clonotype came up many times. CDR3 DNA: TGTGCCAGCAGCTTAGGTCTAGCGGGGGCGTCAGATACGCAGTATTTT. Translated: CASSLGLAGASDTQYF. The V and J genes are TRBV13 and TRBJ2-3; 10 bases match TRBD2. The J segment lost 4 bases and the V segment lost 0 bases, leaving 4 bases of the junction unmatched. The CDR3 spans 16 residues. Germline assignment: CDR1 PRHDT and CDR2 FYEKMQ (reference sequence).